The entry below describes one T cell receptor (beta chain). Its specificity is not known. The data derive from a study of T cell responses to AZD1222 COVID-19 vaccine. Whole-study findings and limits: Reports say nearly half of spike-specific TCRs go after unmutated variant regions. Donors were chiefly white British, with a greater number of females, and clonal diversity was perhaps underestimated.

Libraries were prepared by immunoSEQ multiplex PCR; TCRdb keeps only in-frame clonotypes and omits some of them. Of about 90,000 clones listed, around nine tenths were seen once; the top ten hold roughly 5%. Per germline, CDR1 SGHRS and CDR2 YFSETQ. The trim removed 4 bases at V and 8 bases at J, leaving 6 bases unmatched. The CDR3 contains 14 residues. The source was peripheral blood, collected on day 0 of MenACWY control vaccination. This clonotype was sampled from an adult in good health. The chain uses TRBV5-1 and TRBJ1-4; TRBD1 matches 9 bases. The CDR3 region is CASSMGQGEEKLFF. The CDR3 DNA follows: TGCGCCAGCAGCATGGGACAGGGCGAGGAAAAACTGTTTTTT.